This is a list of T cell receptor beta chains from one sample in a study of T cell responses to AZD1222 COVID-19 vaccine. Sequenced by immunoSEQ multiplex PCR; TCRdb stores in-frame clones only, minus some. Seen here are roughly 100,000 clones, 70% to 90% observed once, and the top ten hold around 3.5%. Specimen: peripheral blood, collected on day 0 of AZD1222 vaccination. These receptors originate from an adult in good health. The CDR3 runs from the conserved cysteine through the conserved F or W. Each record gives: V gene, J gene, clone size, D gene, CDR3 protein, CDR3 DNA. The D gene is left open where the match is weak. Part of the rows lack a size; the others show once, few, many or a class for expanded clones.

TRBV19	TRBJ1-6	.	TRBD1	CASSFQGGSPLHF	TGTGCCAGTAGTTTTCAGGGGGGCTCACCCCTCCACTTT
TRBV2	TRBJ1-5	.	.	CASHGGGRPQHF	TGTGCCAGCCATGGTGGGGGTCGGCCCCAGCATTTT
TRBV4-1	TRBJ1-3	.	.	CASSQAPPGGSTIYF	TGCGCCAGCAGCCAAGCCCCCCCTGGTGGTAGCACCATATATTTT
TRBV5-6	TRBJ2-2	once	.	CASSGTTGRRATGELFF	TGTGCCAGCAGCGGCACAACAGGGCGCCGGGCCACCGGGGAGCTGTTTTTT
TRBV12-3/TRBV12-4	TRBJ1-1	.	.	CASSPYRAPEAFF	TGTGCCAGCAGTCCATACAGGGCGCCTGAAGCTTTCTTT
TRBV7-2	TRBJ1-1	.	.	CASSFNQASKAFF	TGTGCCAGCAGCTTTAACCAGGCATCAAAGGCTTTCTTT
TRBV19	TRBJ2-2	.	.	CASSIWGSTGELFF	TGTGCCAGTAGTATATGGGGGTCCACCGGGGAGCTGTTTTTT
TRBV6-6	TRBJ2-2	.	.	CASSPASDTGELFF	TGTGCCAGCAGTCCCGCTTCGGACACCGGGGAGCTGTTTTTT
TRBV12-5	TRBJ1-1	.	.	CASGSGVNTEAFF	TGTGCTAGTGGTTCGGGGGTAAACACTGAAGCTTTCTTT
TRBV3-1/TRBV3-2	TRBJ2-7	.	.	CASSSWGVYEQYF	TGTGCCAGCAGCTCCTGGGGGGTTTACGAGCAGTACTTC
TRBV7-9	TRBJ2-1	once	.	CASSLARSHEQFF	TGTGCCAGCAGCTTAGCGAGGAGCCATGAGCAGTTCTTC
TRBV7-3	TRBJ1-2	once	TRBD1	CASSRDSHTYGYTF	TGTGCCAGCAGTCGGGACAGTCACACCTATGGCTACACCTTC
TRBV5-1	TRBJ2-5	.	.	CASSLGREKETQYF	TGCGCCAGCAGCTTGGGTCGAGAGAAAGAGACCCAGTACTTC
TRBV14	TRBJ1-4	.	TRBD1	CASSPHNRGNEKLFF	TGTGCCAGCAGCCCACACAACAGGGGTAATGAAAAACTGTTTTTT
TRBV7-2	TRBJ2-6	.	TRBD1	CASSLASTGGMAVLTF	TGTGCCAGCAGCTTAGCTTCGACAGGGGGCATGGCCGTCCTGACTTTC
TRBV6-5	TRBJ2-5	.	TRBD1	CASSPLGQGKGTQYF	TGTGCCAGCAGCCCACTCGGACAGGGGAAGGGGACCCAGTACTTC
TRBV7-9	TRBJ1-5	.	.	CASSLSDSGAPQHF	TGTGCCAGCAGCTTATCGGACTCCGGAGCACCCCAGCATTTT
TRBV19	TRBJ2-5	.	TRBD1	CASSSGQGALHETQYF	TGTGCCAGTAGTTCTGGACAGGGGGCGCTTCACGAGACCCAGTACTTC
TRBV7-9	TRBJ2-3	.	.	CASSPPRDTDTQYF	TGTGCCAGCAGCCCCCCGAGGGACACAGATACGCAGTATTTT
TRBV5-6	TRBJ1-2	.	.	CASSFGQGNYGYTF	TGTGCCAGCAGCTTTGGCCAGGGGAACTATGGCTACACCTTC
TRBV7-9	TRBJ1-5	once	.	CASSWENQPQHF	TGTGCCAGCAGCTGGGAGAATCAGCCCCAGCATTTT
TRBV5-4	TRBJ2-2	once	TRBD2	CASSFQRTSTGELFF	TGTGCCAGCAGCTTCCAACGGACTAGCACCGGGGAGCTGTTTTTT
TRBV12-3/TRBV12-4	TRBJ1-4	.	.	CASSPPERGLFF	TGTGCCAGCAGTCCACCAGAGCGGGGACTGTTTTTT
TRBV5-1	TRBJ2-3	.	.	CASSLGLSTDTQYF	TGCGCCAGCAGCCTCGGCCTTAGCACAGATACGCAGTATTTT
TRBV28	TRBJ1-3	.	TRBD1	CASRQGFPILGGNTIYF	TGTGCCAGCCGACAGGGGTTCCCTATTCTTGGGGGAAACACCATATATTTT
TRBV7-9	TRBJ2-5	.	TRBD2	CASSFSGGWETQYF	TGTGCCAGCAGCTTTAGCGGGGGCTGGGAGACCCAGTACTTC
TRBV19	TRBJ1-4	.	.	CATTANTRREKLFF	TGTGCCACCACGGCCAACACTCGACGGGAAAAACTGTTTTTT
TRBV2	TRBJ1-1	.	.	CASSEEQGQNTEAFF	TGTGCCAGCAGTGAAGAGCAGGGGCAGAACACTGAAGCTTTCTTT
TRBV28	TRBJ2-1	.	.	CASSFGGRSYNEQFF	TGTGCCAGCAGTTTCGGGGGTCGGTCCTACAATGAGCAGTTCTTC
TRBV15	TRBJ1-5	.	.	CATSNRKEQPQHF	TGTGCCACCAGCAACAGAAAGGAGCAGCCCCAGCATTTT
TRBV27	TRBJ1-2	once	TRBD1	CASRTGVYGYTF	TGTGCCAGCAGGACAGGGGTCTATGGCTACACCTTC
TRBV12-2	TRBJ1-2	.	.	CASRLADRGYGYTF	TGTGCAAGTCGCTTAGCGGACAGGGGCTATGGCTACACCTTC
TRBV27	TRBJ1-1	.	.	CASTTWGAGAFF	TGTGCCAGCACTACTTGGGGGGCAGGAGCTTTCTTT
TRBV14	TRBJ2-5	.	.	CASSQASGQETQYF	TGTGCCAGCAGCCAAGCCTCGGGCCAAGAGACCCAGTACTTC
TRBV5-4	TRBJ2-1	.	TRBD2	CASSLEGSGGVNEQFF	TGTGCCAGCAGCTTGGAGGGCAGCGGGGGGGTTAATGAGCAGTTCTTC
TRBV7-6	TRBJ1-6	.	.	CASSPSRGGNYNSPLHF	TGTGCCAGCAGCCCTTCCAGGGGAGGGAACTATAATTCACCCCTCCACTTT
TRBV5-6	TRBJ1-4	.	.	CASSFVATNEKLFF	TGTGCCAGCAGCTTTGTTGCAACTAATGAAAAACTGTTTTTT
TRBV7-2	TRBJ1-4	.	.	CASSFAAATNEKLFF	TGTGCCAGCAGCTTCGCGGCGGCAACTAATGAAAAACTGTTTTTT
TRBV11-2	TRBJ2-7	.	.	CASSLGTEQYF	TGTGCCAGCAGCTTGGGAACCGAGCAGTACTTC
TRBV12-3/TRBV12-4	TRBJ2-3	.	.	CASSLGGADTQYF	TGTGCCAGCAGTTTGGGGGGAGCAGATACGCAGTATTTT
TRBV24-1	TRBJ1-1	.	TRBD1	CATSDVDRNEPVNTEAFF	TGTGCCACCAGTGATGTGGACAGGAACGAACCAGTTAACACTGAAGCTTTCTTT
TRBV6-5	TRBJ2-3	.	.	CASSYLGGDTQYF	TGTGCCAGCAGTTACCTGGGTGGAGATACGCAGTATTTT
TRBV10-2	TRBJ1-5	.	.	CASSESIYGNQPQHF	TGCGCCAGCAGTGAGTCGATCTATGGTAATCAGCCCCAGCATTTT
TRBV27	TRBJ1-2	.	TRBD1	CASSKNRDRGSGYTF	TGTGCCAGCAGTAAAAACCGGGACAGGGGGAGCGGCTACACCTTC
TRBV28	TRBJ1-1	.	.	CASSPPTANTEAFF	TGTGCCAGCAGTCCCCCCACAGCGAACACTGAAGCTTTCTTT
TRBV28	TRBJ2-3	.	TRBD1	CASSFQGQTYTQYF	TGTGCCAGCAGTTTCCAGGGACAGACTTATACGCAGTATTTT
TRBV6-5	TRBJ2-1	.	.	CASRTSAAPNEQFF	TGTGCCAGCAGGACCAGTGCGGCCCCGAATGAGCAGTTCTTC